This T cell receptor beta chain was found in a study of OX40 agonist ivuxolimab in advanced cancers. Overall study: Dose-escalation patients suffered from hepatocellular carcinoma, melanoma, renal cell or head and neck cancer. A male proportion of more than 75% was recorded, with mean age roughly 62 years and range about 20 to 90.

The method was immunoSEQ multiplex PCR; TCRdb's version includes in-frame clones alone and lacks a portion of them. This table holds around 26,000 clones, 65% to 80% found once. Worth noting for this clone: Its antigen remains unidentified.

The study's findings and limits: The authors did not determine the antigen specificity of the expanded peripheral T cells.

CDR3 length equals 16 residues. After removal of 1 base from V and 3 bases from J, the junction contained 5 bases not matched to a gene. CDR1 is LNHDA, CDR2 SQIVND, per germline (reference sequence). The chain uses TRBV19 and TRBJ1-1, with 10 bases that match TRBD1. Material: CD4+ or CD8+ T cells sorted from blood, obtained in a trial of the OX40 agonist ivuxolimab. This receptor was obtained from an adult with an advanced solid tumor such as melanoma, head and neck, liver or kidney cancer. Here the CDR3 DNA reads TGTGCCAGTAGTATAGTCCCGGGACAGGGGTACACTGAAGCTTTCTTT. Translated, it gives CASSIVPGQGYTEAFF.